These 14 T cell receptor beta chains came from one sample sequenced in a study of breast tumors, draining lymph nodes, adjacent tissues. TCRdb used MiXCR to reprocess the multiplex PCR reads, holding one entry per CDR3 protein. The data hold some 22,000 distinct CDR3 sequences, with under 60% observed a single time. Sequencing input: breast tumor tissue. These receptors came from a female donor with breast cancer. Some clones in this sample may be carry-over from other donors' samples.

This chain links TRBV15 with TRBJ2-1; either TRBD1 or TRBD2 may fit D (6 bases each). CDR1 is LNHNV and CDR2 is YYDKDF in the germline V gene (reference sequence). This CDR3 spans 11 amino acids. Trimming cost V 5 bases and J 16 bases, with 15 bases left between them. CDR3 protein: CATSQGGIVFF. In nucleotides, the CDR3 is TGTGCCACCAGCCAAGGGGGGATAGTATTCTTC.

This clonotype has a count of ten or more. This may arise from a read error, as a much more abundant clone is one base away. The rearrangement joins TRBV6-1 to TRBJ2-7; TRBD1 is a possible D gene (5 bases). The CDR3 contains 15 residues. Trimming pared 5 bases from V and 1 base from J, leaving 15 bases between. In germline, CDR1 is MNHNS, CDR2 SASEGT. CDR3 sequence (DNA): TGTGCCAGCAGTCACACCAAACAGGCGTCCTACGAGCAGTACTTC. Translating gives CASSHTKQASYEQYF.

A word on this clonotype: Germline is not matched at one junction end, which may reflect a read error. The chain is built from TRBV20-1 and TRBJ1-2; D gene unclear. The germline V gene has CDR1 DFQATT and CDR2 SNEGSKA (reference sequence). The CDR3 runs to 12 residues. Here the CDR3 DNA reads TGCAGTGCCCCGGCCGATAACTATGGCTCCACCTTC. The encoded protein is CSAPADNYGSTF.

In regard to this clonotype: Being one base from a much bigger clone, this may be a read error. The chain's CDR3 is CASSVSGGSGSPLHF. The CDR3 nucleotides read TGTGCCAGCAGCGTATCTGGGGGCAGTGGGTCACCCCTCCACTTT. The V call is TRBV9, the J call TRBJ1-6; weak D call: TRBD1 (6 bases). Trimming shortened V by 1 base and J by 10 bases, and 15 bases separated the two germline ends. In germline, CDR1 is SGDLS, CDR2 YYNGEE. The CDR3 consists of 15 residues. The whole variable domain, filled in from reference TRBV9 and TRBJ1-6, reads DSGVTQTPKHLITATGQRVTLRCSPRSGDLSVYWYQQSLDQGLQFLIQYYNGEERAKGNILERFSAQQFPDLHSELNLSSLELGDSALYFCASSVSGGSGSPLHFGNGTRLTVT.

This clonotype was recorded a few times. The chain has TRBV4-2 and TRBJ2-7; 11 bases are shared with TRBD2. Germline V gives CDR1 LGHNA, CDR2 YNFKEQ. Unmatched junction bases numbered 5, after V lost 0 bases and J lost 4 bases. CDR3 size: 16 residues. CDR3: CASSQDLAGGGYEQYF. Written as DNA, the CDR3 is TGTGCCAGCAGCCAAGATCTAGCGGGGGGAGGATACGAGCAGTACTTC.

The V call is TRBV28, the J call TRBJ1-4; 9 bases map to TRBD1. The V and J ends lost 4 bases and 10 bases, in that order; junction bases with no gene match: 13. Germline loops: CDR1 MDHEN, CDR2 SYDVKM. The CDR3 is 16 residues long. The CDR3 nucleotides are TGTGCCAGCAGTTCGATGACCGGGACAGGGTACCGAAAACTGTTTTTT. Amino acid sequence: CASSSMTGTGYRKLFF.

In its sample, this clonotype is medium-sized. The chain carries TRBV5-1 and TRBJ2-7; 10 bases fit TRBD1. The CDR3 loop spans 15 amino acids. After removal of 1 base from V and 4 bases from J, the junction contained 5 bases not matched to a gene. The germline V gene has CDR1 SGHRS and CDR2 YFSETQ. The DNA for the CDR3 is TGCGCCAGCAGCTTGTCGGGGACAGGGGTGTACGAGCAGTACTTC. It encodes CASSLSGTGVYEQYF.

In its sample, this clonotype is medium-sized (0.01 to 0.1%). The genes are TRBV3-1 and TRBJ2-3; possibly TRBD2 for D (6 bases). V lost 3 bases to trimming and J lost 8 bases, with 15 bases between them. This CDR3 spans 14 amino acids. Germline V lookup: CDR1 LGHDT, CDR2 YNNKEL (reference sequence). Written as DNA, the CDR3 is TGTGCCAGCAGCCATGCGGGACCGTTTGGTACGCAGTATTTT. Amino acid sequence: CASSHAGPFGTQYF.

This clonotype was seen repeatedly, ten times or more. This chain uses TRBV15 with TRBJ2-5; no reliable D call. From germline, CDR1 is LNHNV and CDR2 YYDKDF (reference sequence). Deletions cut 2 bases from V and 4 bases from J, with 14 bases between. The CDR3 runs to 15 residues. The CDR3 loop reads CATSRPASSGETQYF. The CDR3 DNA is TGTGCCACCAGCAGACCCGCCTCTAGTGGAGAGACCCAGTACTTC.

This CDR3 is CASSARFMGQPQHF. CDR3 nucleotide sequence: TGTGCCAGCAGCGCCCGGTTCATGGGTCAGCCCCAGCATTTT. The chain combines TRBV7-8 with TRBJ1-5; D uncertain. V was cut by 5 bases and J by 6 bases, with 14 bases left in between. The CDR3 sequence is 14 residues long. Looked up from germline, CDR1 is SGHVS and CDR2 is FQNEAQ.

This clonotype was seen ten or more times. Sequence at one end of the junction differs from germline and may be a read error. The chain is built from TRBV20-1 and TRBJ2-3, with a tentative D call TRBD1 (6 bases). The CDR3 loop spans 14 amino acids. CDR1 DFQATT and CDR2 SNEGSKA come from the germline V gene (reference sequence). CDR3: CSVKTGTTTATQYF. CDR3 DNA: TGCAGCGTAAAAACAGGGACGACCACAGCTACGCAGTATTTT.

This clonotype was seen repeatedly, ten times or more. This chain joins TRBV6-2 or TRBV6-3 and TRBJ1-5; tentatively, D is TRBD1 (6 bases). The V gene lost 6 bases and the J gene lost 1 base, with 13 bases spanning the gap. CDR3 length: 15 amino acids. In germline, CDR1 is MNHEY, CDR2 SVGEGT. The CDR3 DNA reads as TGTGCCAGCAGCCACGGGGGGGCGAGCAATCAGCCCCAGCATTTT. This encodes CASSHGGASNQPQHF.

J is TRBJ2-3 and V is TRBV5-4; TRBD1 aligns across 7 bases. Germline-derived CDR1 and CDR2 are SGHNT and YYREEE (reference sequence). The CDR3 is made up of 15 amino acids. The ends lost 4 bases at V and 11 bases at J; junction bases unmatched: 16. The CDR3 protein is CASSPGTALSDEQYF. In DNA form, the CDR3 reads TGTGCCAGCAGCCCGGGGACAGCGCTCTCCGACGAGCAGTATTTT.

The gene calls are TRBV27 and TRBJ1-4; D gene unclear. From germline, CDR1 is MNHEY and CDR2 SMNVEV (reference sequence). There are 15 residues in the CDR3. Deletions cut 5 bases from V and 4 bases from J, with 14 bases between. As DNA, the CDR3 is TGTGCCAGCAGTCTTAAACCCGGTTTTAATGAAAAACTGTTTTTT. Its translation: CASSLKPGFNEKLFF.